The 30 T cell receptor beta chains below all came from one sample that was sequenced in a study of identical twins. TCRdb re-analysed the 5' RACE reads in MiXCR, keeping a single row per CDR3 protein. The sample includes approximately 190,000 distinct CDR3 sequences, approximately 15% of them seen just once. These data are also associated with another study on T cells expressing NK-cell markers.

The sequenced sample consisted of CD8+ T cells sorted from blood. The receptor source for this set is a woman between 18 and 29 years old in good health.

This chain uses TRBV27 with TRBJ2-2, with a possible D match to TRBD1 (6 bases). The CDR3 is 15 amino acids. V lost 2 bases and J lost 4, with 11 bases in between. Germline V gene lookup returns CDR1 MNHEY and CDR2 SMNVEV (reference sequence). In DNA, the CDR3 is TGTGCCAGCAGTTTAATCAGGGGAAGCACCGGGGAGCTGTTTTTT. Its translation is CASSLIRGSTGELFF.

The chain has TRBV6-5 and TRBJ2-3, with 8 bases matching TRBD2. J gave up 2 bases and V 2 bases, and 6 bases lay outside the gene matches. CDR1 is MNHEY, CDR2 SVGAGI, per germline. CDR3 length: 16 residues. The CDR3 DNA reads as TGTGCCAGCAGTTACCTCGGGGGGGGTGACACAGATACGCAGTATTTT. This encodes CASSYLGGGDTDTQYF.

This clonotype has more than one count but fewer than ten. The CDR3 sequence is CATSKGAGGQPQHF. The CDR3 coding sequence is TGTGCCACCAGCAAGGGGGCTGGAGGTCAGCCCCAGCATTTT. The genes are TRBV15 and TRBJ1-5; 7 nucleotides align to TRBD1. Germline V CDR1 and CDR2: LNHNV, YYDKDF (reference sequence). Germline trimming cut 4 bases from V and 6 bases from J; bases unmatched to any gene: 6. The length of the CDR3 is 14 residues.

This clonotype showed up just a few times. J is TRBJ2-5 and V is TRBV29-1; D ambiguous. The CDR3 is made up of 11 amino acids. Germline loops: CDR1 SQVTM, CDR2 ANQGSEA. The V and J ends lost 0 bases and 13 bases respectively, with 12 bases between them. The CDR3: CSVEDSVVGYF. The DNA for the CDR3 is TGCAGCGTTGAAGACTCTGTGGTCGGGTACTTC.

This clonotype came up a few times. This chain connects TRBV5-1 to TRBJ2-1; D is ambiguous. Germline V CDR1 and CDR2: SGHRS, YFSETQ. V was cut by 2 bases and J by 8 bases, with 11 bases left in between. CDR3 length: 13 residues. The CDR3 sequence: CASSLVIGDEQFF. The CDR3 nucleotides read TGCGCCAGCAGCTTAGTAATCGGTGATGAGCAGTTCTTC.

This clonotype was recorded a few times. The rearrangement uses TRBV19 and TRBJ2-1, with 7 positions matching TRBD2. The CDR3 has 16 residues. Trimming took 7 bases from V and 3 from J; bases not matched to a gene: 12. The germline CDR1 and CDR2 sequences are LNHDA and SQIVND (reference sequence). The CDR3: CASKTFLADFYNEQFF. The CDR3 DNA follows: TGTGCCAGTAAAACCTTCCTAGCGGATTTCTACAATGAGCAGTTCTTC. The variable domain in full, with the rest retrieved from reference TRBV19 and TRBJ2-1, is DGGITQSPKYLFRKEGQNVTLSCEQNLNHDAMYWYRQDPGQGLRLIYYSQIVNDFQKGDIAEGYSVSREKKESFPLTVTSAQKNPTAFYLCASKTFLADFYNEQFFGPGTRLTVL.

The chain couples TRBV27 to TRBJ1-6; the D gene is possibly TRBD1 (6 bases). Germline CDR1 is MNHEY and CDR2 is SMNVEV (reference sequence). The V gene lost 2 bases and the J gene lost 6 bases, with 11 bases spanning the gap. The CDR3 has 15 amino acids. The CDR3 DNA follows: TGTGCCAGCAGTTTAGGTACAGGGAGTAATTCACCCCTCCACTTT. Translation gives CASSLGTGSNSPLHF.

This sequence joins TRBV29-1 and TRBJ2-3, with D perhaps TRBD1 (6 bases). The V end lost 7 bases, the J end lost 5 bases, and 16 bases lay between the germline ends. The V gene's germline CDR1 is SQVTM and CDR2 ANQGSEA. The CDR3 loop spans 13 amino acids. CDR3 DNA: TGCAGCGCCGAAATGGGGGCAAAAGATACGCAGTATTTT. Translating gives CSAEMGAKDTQYF.

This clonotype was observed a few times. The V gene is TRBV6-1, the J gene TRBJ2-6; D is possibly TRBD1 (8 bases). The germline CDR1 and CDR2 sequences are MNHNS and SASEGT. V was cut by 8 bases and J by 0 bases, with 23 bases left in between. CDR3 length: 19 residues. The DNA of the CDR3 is TGTGCCAGCGAAGGAAGGGAACAGGGGGGGAGCTCTGGGGCCAACGTCCTGACTTTC. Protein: CASEGREQGGSSGANVLTF.

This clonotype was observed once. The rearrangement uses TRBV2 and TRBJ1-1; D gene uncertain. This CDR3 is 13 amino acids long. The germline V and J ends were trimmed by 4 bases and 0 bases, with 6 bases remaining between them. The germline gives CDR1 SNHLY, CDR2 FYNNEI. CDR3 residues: CASSGILNTEAFF. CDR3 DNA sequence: TGTGCCAGCAGTGGTATCCTGAACACTGAAGCTTTCTTT.

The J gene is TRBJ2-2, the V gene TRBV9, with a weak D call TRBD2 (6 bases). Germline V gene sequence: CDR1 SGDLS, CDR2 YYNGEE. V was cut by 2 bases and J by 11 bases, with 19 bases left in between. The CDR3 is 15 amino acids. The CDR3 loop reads CASSVRSEGRRELFF. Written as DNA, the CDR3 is TGTGCCAGCAGCGTCCGTTCGGAGGGCCGACGAGAGCTGTTTTTT.

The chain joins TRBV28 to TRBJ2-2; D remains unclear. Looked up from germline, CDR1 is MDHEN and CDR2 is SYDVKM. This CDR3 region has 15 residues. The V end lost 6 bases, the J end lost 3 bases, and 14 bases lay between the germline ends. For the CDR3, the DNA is TGTGCCAGCAGACTTCTCACGGCGGACACCGGGGAGCTGTTTTTT. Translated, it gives CASRLLTADTGELFF.

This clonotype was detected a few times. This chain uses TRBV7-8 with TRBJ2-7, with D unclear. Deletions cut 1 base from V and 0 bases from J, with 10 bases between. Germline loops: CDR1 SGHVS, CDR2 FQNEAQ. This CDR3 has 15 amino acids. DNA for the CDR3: TGTGCCAGCAGCTTAGGGCGGACGTTCTCCTACGAGCAGTACTTC. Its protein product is CASSLGRTFSYEQYF.

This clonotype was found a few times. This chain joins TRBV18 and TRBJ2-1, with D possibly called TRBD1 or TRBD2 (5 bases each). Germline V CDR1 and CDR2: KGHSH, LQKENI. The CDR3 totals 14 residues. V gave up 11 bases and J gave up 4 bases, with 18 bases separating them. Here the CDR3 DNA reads TGTGCCTCCGCCGGGGACCGAGGGTACAATGAGCAGTTCTTC. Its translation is CASAGDRGYNEQFF.

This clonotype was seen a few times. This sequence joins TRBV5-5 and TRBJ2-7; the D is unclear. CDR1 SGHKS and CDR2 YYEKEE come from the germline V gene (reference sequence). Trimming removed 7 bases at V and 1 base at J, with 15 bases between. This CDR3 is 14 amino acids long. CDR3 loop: CASEPTDGSYEQYF. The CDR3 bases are TGTGCCAGCGAGCCGACGGACGGATCCTACGAGCAGTACTTC.

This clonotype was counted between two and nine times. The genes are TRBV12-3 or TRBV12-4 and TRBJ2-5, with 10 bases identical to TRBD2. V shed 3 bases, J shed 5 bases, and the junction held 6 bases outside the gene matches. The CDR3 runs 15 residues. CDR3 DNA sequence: TGTGCCAGCAGTTTTAAGCGGGGGGGTTTCGAGACCCAGTACTTC. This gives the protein CASSFKRGGFETQYF.

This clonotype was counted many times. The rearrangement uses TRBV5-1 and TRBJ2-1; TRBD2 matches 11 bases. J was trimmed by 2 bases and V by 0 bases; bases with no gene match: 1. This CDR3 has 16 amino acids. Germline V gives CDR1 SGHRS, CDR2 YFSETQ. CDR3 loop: CASSLVSGRAYNEQFF. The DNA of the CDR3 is TGCGCCAGCAGCTTGGTTAGCGGGAGGGCCTACAATGAGCAGTTCTTC.

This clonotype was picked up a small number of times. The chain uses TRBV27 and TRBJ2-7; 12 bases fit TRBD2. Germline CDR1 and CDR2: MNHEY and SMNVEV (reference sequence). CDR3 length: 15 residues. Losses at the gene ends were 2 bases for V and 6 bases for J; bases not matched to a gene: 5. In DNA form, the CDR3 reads TGTGCCAGCAGTTTAGGGGCTAGCGGGAGGGGCGAGCAGTACTTC. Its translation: CASSLGASGRGEQYF.

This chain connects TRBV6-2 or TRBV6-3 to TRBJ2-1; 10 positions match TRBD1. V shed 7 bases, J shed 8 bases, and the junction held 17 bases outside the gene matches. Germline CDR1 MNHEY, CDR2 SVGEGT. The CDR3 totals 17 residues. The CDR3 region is CASISLRPGQGRYEQFF. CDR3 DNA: TGTGCCAGCATTTCACTTCGACCGGGACAGGGGCGCTATGAGCAGTTCTTC.

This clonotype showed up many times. In DNA, the CDR3 is TGTGCCAGCAGCGTACACAGGGGTCCGGGCGAGCAGTACTTC. Translation gives CASSVHRGPGEQYF. This sequence joins TRBV7-8 and TRBJ2-7, with 7 positions matching TRBD1. Germline CDR1 is SGHVS and CDR2 is FQNEAQ. The CDR3 covers 14 residues. V shed 5 bases, J shed 6 bases, and the junction held 10 bases outside the gene matches. The full variable domain, rest sourced from reference TRBV7-8 and TRBJ2-7, is GAGVSQSPRYKVAKRGQDVALRCDPISGHVSLFWYQQALGQGPEFLTYFQNEAQLDKSGLPSDRFFAERPEGSVSTLKIQRTQQEDSAVYLCASSVHRGPGEQYFGPGTRLTVT.

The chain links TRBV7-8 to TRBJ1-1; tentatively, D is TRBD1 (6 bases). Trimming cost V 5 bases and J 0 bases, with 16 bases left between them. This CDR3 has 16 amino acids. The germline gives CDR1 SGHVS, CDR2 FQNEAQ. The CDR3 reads CASSRPKQGMNTEAFF. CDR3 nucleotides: TGTGCCAGCAGCCGACCCAAACAGGGAATGAACACTGAAGCTTTCTTT.

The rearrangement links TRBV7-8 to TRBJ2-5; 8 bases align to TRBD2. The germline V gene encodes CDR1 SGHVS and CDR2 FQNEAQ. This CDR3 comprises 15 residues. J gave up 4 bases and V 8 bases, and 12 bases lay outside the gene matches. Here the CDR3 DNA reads TGTGCCAGCGTGCCCGCCGGGGGGGTACGAGAGACCCAGTACTTC. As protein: CASVPAGGVRETQYF.

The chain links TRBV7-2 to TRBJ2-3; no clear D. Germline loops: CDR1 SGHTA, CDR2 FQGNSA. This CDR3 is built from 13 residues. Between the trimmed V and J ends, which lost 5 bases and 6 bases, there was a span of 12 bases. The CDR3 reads CASSNDVWDTQYF. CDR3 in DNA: TGTGCCAGCAGCAACGACGTGTGGGATACGCAGTATTTT.

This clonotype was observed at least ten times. The CDR3 DNA reads TGTGCCAGCAGCTTAATAGGGAGCCACGAGCAGTACTTC. Protein product: CASSLIGSHEQYF. This sequence joins TRBV7-3 and TRBJ2-7; possibly TRBD2 for D (5 bases). Per germline, CDR1 SGHTA and CDR2 FQGTGA. V was pared by 1 base and J by 5 bases, with 9 bases between. The CDR3 has 13 amino acids.

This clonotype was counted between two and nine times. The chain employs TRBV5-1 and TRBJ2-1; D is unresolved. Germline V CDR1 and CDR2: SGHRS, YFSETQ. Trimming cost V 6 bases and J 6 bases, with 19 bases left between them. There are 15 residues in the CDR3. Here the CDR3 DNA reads TGCGCCAGCATTCCCCCGGGCCCACGGACCAATGAGCAGTTCTTC. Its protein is CASIPPGPRTNEQFF.

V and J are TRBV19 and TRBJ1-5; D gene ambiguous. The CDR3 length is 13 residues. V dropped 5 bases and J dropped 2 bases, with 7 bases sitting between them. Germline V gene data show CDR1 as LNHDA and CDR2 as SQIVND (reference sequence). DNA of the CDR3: TGTGCCAGTAGTCCGGCGGGCAATCAGCCCCAGCATTTT. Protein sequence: CASSPAGNQPQHF.

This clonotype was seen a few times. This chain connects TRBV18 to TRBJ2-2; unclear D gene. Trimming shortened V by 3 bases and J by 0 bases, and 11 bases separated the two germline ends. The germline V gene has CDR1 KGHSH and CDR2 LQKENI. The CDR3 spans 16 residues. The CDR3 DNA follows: TGTGCCAGCTCACCGGTCGGGCAAACGAACACCGGGGAGCTGTTTTTT. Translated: CASSPVGQTNTGELFF.

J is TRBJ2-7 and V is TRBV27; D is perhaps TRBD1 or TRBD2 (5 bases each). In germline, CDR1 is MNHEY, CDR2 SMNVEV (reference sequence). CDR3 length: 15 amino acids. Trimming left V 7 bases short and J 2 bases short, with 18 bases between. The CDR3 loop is CASKETPGTAYEQYF. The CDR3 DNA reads TGTGCCAGCAAAGAAACTCCCGGGACCGCCTACGAGCAGTACTTC.

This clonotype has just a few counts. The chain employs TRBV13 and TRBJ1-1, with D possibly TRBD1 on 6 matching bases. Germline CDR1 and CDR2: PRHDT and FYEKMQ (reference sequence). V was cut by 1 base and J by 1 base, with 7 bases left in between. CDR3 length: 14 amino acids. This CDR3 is CASSLAGANTEAFF. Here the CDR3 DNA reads TGTGCCAGCAGCTTAGCAGGGGCGAACACTGAAGCTTTCTTT.

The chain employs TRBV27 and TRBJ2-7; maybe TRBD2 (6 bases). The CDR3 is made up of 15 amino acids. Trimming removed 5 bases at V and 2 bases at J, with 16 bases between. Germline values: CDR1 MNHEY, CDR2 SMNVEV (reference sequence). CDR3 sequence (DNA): TGTGCCAGCAGTACCCCCGGGACTCCCGCCTACGAGCAGTACTTC. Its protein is CASSTPGTPAYEQYF.